This TCR beta chain was found in a study of blood T cell repertoires in COVID-19. Whole-study context: Donors in the United States, Italy and Spain gave samples during acute or convalescent COVID-19.

Living in 24 US areas, the participants were between roughly 18 and 90 years of age. Before being deemed recovered, Cohort 3 donors had two negative PCRs, clearance, or symptom resolution. The germline gives CDR1 MNHEY, CDR2 SMNVEV (reference sequence). The CDR3 runs to 16 residues. Trimming took 0 bases from V and 6 from J, leaving 16 bases between them. This clone has just a few counts. How the authors handled the data: Nucleated cell number was recorded as an estimate derived from reference gene primer amplification. Data came from immunoSEQ multiplex PCR; TCRdb stores just in-frame clones and leaves some out. The DNA was the basis for D and trimming; V, J and clone size are from that table. This sample has roughly 360,000 clones; about 87% occur once, and the top ten carry 1% to 1.5%.

The chain carries TRBV27 and TRBJ2-3; possibly TRBD2 for D (6 bases). The receptor was isolated from a man between 25 and 39 years old who had recovered from COVID-19. Sequencing was carried out using PBMCs or T cells enriched from blood (not recorded which). This CDR3 is CASSLSGGGRGDTQYF. In nucleotides, the CDR3 is TGTGCCAGCAGTTTATCGGGAGGAGGGAGAGGGGATACGCAGTATTTT.